This entry describes one TCR beta chain. Its antigen is undetermined. The source of the sample is a study of identical twins. Findings and limits, study-wide: For zero-insertion analyses, partial confounding could come from invariant MAIT and iNKT cells. When twins shared out-of-frame alpha sequences, those sequences had excess low generation probability.

In TCRdb, the 5' RACE reads were re-called with MiXCR into one record per CDR3 protein. This table holds hundreds of thousands of distinct CDR3 sequences, approximately 13% found once. The CDR3 length is 15 residues. CDR1 and CDR2 from the germline V gene are LGHDT and YNNKEL (reference sequence). V lost 6 bases, J lost 0 bases, and 12 bases lay in between. The same data also contributed to another study, on yellow fever vaccine responses in identical twins. From that paper: Reports say the vaccine T cell response in twins looked partly convergent and partly personalized.

The gene calls are TRBV3-1 and TRBJ2-1, with D hard to call. The sequenced material came from PBMCs. The sequence derives from a woman aged 18 to 35 in good health. CDR3 residues: CASSSSLSSYNEQFF. The CDR3 DNA reads TGTGCCAGCAGTTCATCACTAAGCTCCTACAATGAGCAGTTCTTC.